The clone carrying this T cell receptor (beta chain) was counted a few times. The V gene lost 0 bases and the J gene lost 3 bases, with 7 bases spanning the gap. Germline CDR1 reads SGHKS; CDR2 reads YYEKEE (reference sequence). This CDR3 contains 13 residues. The PCR was carried out with 60 Vbeta primers and 13 Jbeta primers. Generated by immunoSEQ multiplex PCR, the TCRdb table keeps only in-frame clones and is missing some. Of around 150,000 clones listed, 73% are singletons. These data are taken from a study of cytomegalovirus exposure and HLA in healthy donors. Sequencing was performed on PBMCs. This chain uses TRBV5-5 with TRBJ2-7; D remains ambiguous. This TCR was recovered from a human donor in good health. The DNA of the CDR3 is TGTGCCAGCAGCTTGGCACCTAACTACGAGCAGTACTTC. Residues: CASSLAPNYEQYF.